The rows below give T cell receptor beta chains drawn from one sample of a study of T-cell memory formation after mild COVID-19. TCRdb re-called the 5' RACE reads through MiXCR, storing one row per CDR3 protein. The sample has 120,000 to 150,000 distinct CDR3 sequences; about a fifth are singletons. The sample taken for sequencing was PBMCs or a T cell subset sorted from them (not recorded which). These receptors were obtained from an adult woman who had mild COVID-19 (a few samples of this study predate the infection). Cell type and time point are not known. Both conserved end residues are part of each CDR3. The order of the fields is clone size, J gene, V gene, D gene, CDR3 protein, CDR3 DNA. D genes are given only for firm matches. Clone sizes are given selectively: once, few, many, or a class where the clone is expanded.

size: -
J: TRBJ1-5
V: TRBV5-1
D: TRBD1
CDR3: CASSPGQGGQPQHF
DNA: TGTGCCAGCAGCCCGGGGCAGGGGGGACAGCCCCAGCATTTT

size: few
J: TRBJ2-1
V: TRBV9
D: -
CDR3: CASSVGVTDSYNEQFF
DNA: TGTGCCAGCAGCGTAGGTGTGACAGACTCCTACAATGAGCAGTTCTTC

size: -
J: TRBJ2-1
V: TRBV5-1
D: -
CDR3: CASSLAGFEQFF
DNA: TGCGCCAGCAGCTTGGCCGGATTTGAGCAGTTCTTC

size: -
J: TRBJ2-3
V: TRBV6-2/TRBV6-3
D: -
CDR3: CASSDGDTQYF
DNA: TGTGCCAGCAGTGACGGTGATACGCAGTATTTT

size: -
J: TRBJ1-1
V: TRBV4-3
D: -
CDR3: CASSRVGTTYTEAFF
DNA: TGCGCCAGCAGCCGGGTAGGCACTACTTACACTGAAGCTTTCTTT

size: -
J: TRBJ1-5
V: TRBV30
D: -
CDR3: CAWSVRVRQPQHF
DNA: TGTGCCTGGAGTGTACGCGTCCGTCAGCCCCAGCATTTT

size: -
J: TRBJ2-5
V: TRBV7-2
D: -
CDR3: CASSLAVGELYQETQYF
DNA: TGTGCCAGCAGCTTAGCGGTCGGTGAATTGTACCAAGAGACCCAGTACTTC

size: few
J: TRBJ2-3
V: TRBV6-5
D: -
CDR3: CASSFRVVGGRYTDTQYF
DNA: TGTGCCAGCAGTTTCCGAGTGGTAGGGGGACGATACACAGATACGCAGTATTTT

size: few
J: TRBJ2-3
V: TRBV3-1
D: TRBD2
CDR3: CASSPYGGGRDTQYF
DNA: TGTGCCAGCAGCCCCTACGGCGGGGGACGGGATACGCAGTATTTT

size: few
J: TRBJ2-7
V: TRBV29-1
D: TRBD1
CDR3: CSVEAGQGMHEQYF
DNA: TGCAGCGTTGAAGCGGGACAGGGAATGCACGAGCAGTACTTC

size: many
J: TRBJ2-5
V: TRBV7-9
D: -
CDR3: CASSTGTQYF
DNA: TGTGCCAGCAGCACCGGGACCCAGTACTTC

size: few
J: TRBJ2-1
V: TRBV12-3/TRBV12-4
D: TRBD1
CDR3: CASSLAGTGYNEQFF
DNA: TGTGCCAGCAGTTTAGCGGGGACAGGGTACAATGAGCAGTTCTTC

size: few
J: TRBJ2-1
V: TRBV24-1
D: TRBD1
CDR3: CATSFRDRGNEQFF
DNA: TGTGCCACCAGCTTCCGGGACAGGGGGAATGAGCAGTTCTTC

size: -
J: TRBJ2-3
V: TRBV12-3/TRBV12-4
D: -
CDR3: CASTQAVSTDTQYF
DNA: TGTGCCAGCACCCAAGCTGTGAGCACAGATACGCAGTATTTT

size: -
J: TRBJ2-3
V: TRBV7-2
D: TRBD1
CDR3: CASSDRGSADTQYF
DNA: TGTGCCAGCAGCGACAGGGGCTCGGCAGATACGCAGTATTTT

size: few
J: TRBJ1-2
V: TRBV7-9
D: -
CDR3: CASSFSGALNYGYTF
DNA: TGTGCCAGCAGCTTTTCAGGGGCGCTAAACTATGGCTACACCTTC